These 20 T cell receptor beta chains came from one sample sequenced in a study of neurological immune-mediated disorders. TCRdb used MiXCR to reprocess the 5' RACE reads, holding one entry per CDR3 protein. Of around 60,000 distinct CDR3 sequences listed, more than 3% are singletons. The source material was PBMCs. These receptors all come from a woman aged 60-75 years with multiple sclerosis.

This clonotype was counted many times. This chain uses TRBV4-2 with TRBJ1-6; no reliable D call. The germline CDR1 and CDR2 sequences are LGHNA and YNFKEQ. V was cut by 0 bases and J by 8 bases, with 8 bases left in between. The CDR3 spans 14 residues. The CDR3 nucleotides read TGTGCCAGCAGCCAAGAGTCTCGGGATTCACCCCTCCACTTT. It is translated as CASSQESRDSPLHF.

This clonotype was recorded many times. The V call is TRBV10-3, the J call TRBJ1-1; D may be TRBD1 (5 bases). This CDR3 has 14 residues. Germline loops: CDR1 ENHRY, CDR2 SYGVKD. The V end was cut by 2 bases, the J end by 3 bases, with 10 bases between. CDR3 DNA: TGTGCCATCAGTGAGGGGGGTAGGGACACTGAAGCTTTCTTT. Amino acids: CAISEGGRDTEAFF.

At least ten counts were recorded for this clonotype. CDR3 sequence reads: CASSLSRQGTDTQYF. CDR3 coding DNA: TGCGCCAGCAGCTTATCCCGGCAGGGTACAGATACGCAGTATTTT. J is TRBJ2-3 and V is TRBV5-1, with D possibly being TRBD1 (5 bases). This CDR3 region has 15 residues. Germline V gene data show CDR1 as SGHRS and CDR2 as YFSETQ. The V and J ends lost 2 bases and 3 bases respectively, with 13 bases between them.

This clonotype showed up many times. One end of the junction varies from germline; a read error may be responsible. The chain couples TRBV5-1 to TRBJ1-2; D is uncertain. The CDR3 has 12 residues. The germline CDR1 and CDR2 sequences are SGHRS and YFSETQ. CDR3 DNA sequence: TGCGCCAGCACCTTGTTCGGTCGGAACTACACCTTC. Translating it yields CASTLFGRNYTF.

This clonotype was seen ten or more times. This chain uses TRBV12-3 or TRBV12-4 with TRBJ1-2; weak D call: TRBD1 (5 bases). V was trimmed by 5 bases and J by 5 bases, leaving 18 bases between them. This CDR3 is built from 15 residues. This chain's CDR3 is CASSHRQWASYGYTF. The CDR3 DNA reads TGTGCCAGCAGTCACAGACAGTGGGCCAGTTATGGCTACACCTTC.

This clonotype was picked up many times. The chain employs TRBV29-1 and TRBJ1-5; a possible D gene is TRBD1 (5 bases). Germline V gene sequence: CDR1 SQVTM, CDR2 ANQGSEA. V dropped 4 bases and J dropped 4 bases, with 11 bases sitting between them. This CDR3 spans 13 amino acids. The CDR3 spells CSVGWGGNQPQHF. The CDR3 nucleotides read TGCAGCGTTGGTTGGGGGGGAAATCAGCCCCAGCATTTT.

At least ten counts were recorded for this clonotype. The V gene is TRBV5-1, the J gene TRBJ1-1; 7 nucleotides align to TRBD1. Germline trimming cut 4 bases from V and 5 bases from J; bases unmatched to any gene: 8. The germline gives CDR1 SGHRS, CDR2 YFSETQ. CDR3 size: 14 residues. CDR3 DNA: TGCGCCAGCAGCGGACGACAGGGTAGGACTGAAGCTTTCTTT. Translating it yields CASSGRQGRTEAFF. Full variable domain (remainder filled in from reference TRBV5-1 and TRBJ1-1): KAGVTQTPRYLIKTRGQQVTLSCSPISGHRSVSWYQQTPGQGLQFLFEYFSETQRNKGNFPGRFSGRQFSNSRSEMNVSTLELGDSALYLCASSGRQGRTEAFFGQGTRLTVV.

This clonotype was seen at least ten times. The chain carries TRBV28 and TRBJ1-4; 8 bases map to TRBD1. CDR3 length: 14 residues. Germline assignment: CDR1 MDHEN and CDR2 SYDVKM. The J segment lost 4 bases and the V segment lost 4 bases, leaving 2 bases of the junction unmatched. The DNA for the CDR3 is TGTGCCAGCAGTTGGGACAGGAATAATGAAAAACTGTTTTTT. Translated, it gives CASSWDRNNEKLFF. Full variable domain (outside the CDR3, taken from reference TRBV28 and TRBJ1-4): DVKVTQSSRYLVKRTGEKVFLECVQDMDHENMFWYRQDPGLGLRLIYFSYDVKMKEKGDIPEGYSVSREKKERFSLILESASTNQTSMYLCASSWDRNNEKLFFGSGTQLSVL.

This clonotype was found many times. The rearrangement joins TRBV5-1 to TRBJ1-2; TRBD1 might be the D (5 bases). The CDR3 covers 13 residues. Germline V gene data show CDR1 as SGHRS and CDR2 as YFSETQ. Between the trimmed V and J ends, which lost 6 bases and 7 bases, there was a span of 16 bases. CDR3 loop: CASTWGGRGGYTF. The CDR3, as DNA: TGCGCCAGCACCTGGGGGGGTCGCGGTGGCTACACCTTC. Together with reference TRBV5-1 and TRBJ1-2, the CDR3 gives the full variable domain: KAGVTQTPRYLIKTRGQQVTLSCSPISGHRSVSWYQQTPGQGLQFLFEYFSETQRNKGNFPGRFSGRQFSNSRSEMNVSTLELGDSALYLCASTWGGRGGYTFGSGTRLTVV.

This clonotype was counted at least ten times. The chain carries TRBV20-1 and TRBJ1-5, with TRBD1 as a possible D gene (6 bases). V was clipped by 4 bases and J by 7 bases, with 11 bases between them. Germline V gives CDR1 DFQATT, CDR2 SNEGSKA (reference sequence). This CDR3 is 12 amino acids long. The DNA for the CDR3 is TGCAGTGCTAAACAGGGATCCCAGCCCCAGCATTTT. Its protein product is CSAKQGSQPQHF.

This clonotype was observed at least ten times. The V and J genes are TRBV5-6 and TRBJ1-4; no clear D. CDR1 and CDR2 (germline): SGHDT, YYEEEE. This CDR3 has 15 residues. Trimming removed 2 bases at V and 2 bases at J, with 10 bases between. The CDR3 here is CASSFWMSTNEKLFF. The CDR3 DNA is TGTGCCAGCAGCTTTTGGATGTCCACTAATGAAAAACTGTTTTTT.

This clonotype was recorded at least ten times. The rearrangement links TRBV20-1 to TRBJ2-3, with 7 nucleotides matching TRBD2. V gave up 6 bases and J gave up 7 bases; unmatched junction bases: 7. Germline V gives CDR1 DFQATT, CDR2 SNEGSKA (reference sequence). The CDR3 has 12 amino acids. The CDR3 nucleotides are TGCAGTGCCCTAGCGGAAGTGAATACGCAGTATTTT. Protein product: CSALAEVNTQYF.

This clonotype was counted at least ten times. The chain joins TRBV7-8 to TRBJ2-7; D could derive from TRBD1 or TRBD2 (6 bases each). The V gene's germline CDR1 is SGHVS and CDR2 FQNEAQ. The CDR3 spans 15 residues. The V and J ends lost 3 bases and 5 bases respectively, with 17 bases between them. The CDR3 here is CASSFSPMEGDEQYF. The DNA for the CDR3 is TGTGCCAGCAGCTTTTCGCCCATGGAGGGGGACGAGCAGTACTTC.

This clonotype was seen ten or more times. V gene TRBV27 combines with J gene TRBJ2-5; the match to TRBD2 covers 9 bases. Germline CDR1 MNHEY, CDR2 SMNVEV (reference sequence). The CDR3 runs to 14 residues. V lost 2 bases to trimming and J lost 6 bases; unmatched junction nucleotides: 4. CDR3 loop: CASSLGLAGQTQYF. The CDR3 DNA follows: TGTGCCAGCAGTTTAGGCCTAGCGGGACAGACCCAGTACTTC.

This clonotype appeared many times. At one end the junction does not follow the germline gene, possibly because of a read error. V gene TRBV11-2 combines with J gene TRBJ1-1; possible D gene TRBD1, 5 bases. The CDR3 length is 12 residues. CDR1 and CDR2 (germline): SGHAT, FQNNGV. In DNA, the CDR3 is TGTGCCAGCAGTTACCAGGACACGGAAGCTTTCTTT. This gives the protein CASSYQDTEAFF.

The CDR3 bases are TGTGCCAGTCAAACGACGGCCTCACACCTCTATGGCTACACCTTC. It is translated as CASQTTASHLYGYTF. The chain links TRBV19 to TRBJ1-2; no reliable D call. Germline V CDR1 and CDR2: LNHDA, SQIVND (reference sequence). The CDR3 totals 15 residues. V was shortened by 8 bases and J by 4 bases, with 20 bases between the two germline ends.

This rearrangement joins TRBV10-3 to TRBJ2-1, with 8 positions matching TRBD2. The CDR3 totals 15 residues. From germline, CDR1 is ENHRY and CDR2 SYGVKD. The junction had 7 bases not matched to a gene; V was cut back by 6 bases and J by 3 bases. This chain's CDR3 is CAISLSGAVYNEQFF. The CDR3 DNA follows: TGTGCCATCAGCCTTAGCGGGGCGGTCTACAATGAGCAGTTCTTC.

This clonotype has just a few counts. This likely comes from a read error, as the CDR3 has no conserved phenylalanine or tryptophan at its end. No DNA is shown, since the ends of the CDR3 on it are uncertain; the CDR3 is the one TCRdb lists. This sequence joins TRBV7-2 and TRBJ2-1; the D segment call TRBD2 is taken from the table without a DNA check. The CDR3 is 12 residues long, counting both termini. Germline CDR1 reads SGHTA; CDR2 reads FQGNSA. This CDR3 reads CASSVGVGLASL.

This clonotype has just a few counts. V and J are TRBV18 and TRBJ1-4, with D tentatively TRBD1 (5 bases). This CDR3 has 14 residues. Trimming shortened V by 3 bases and J by 2 bases, and 7 bases separated the two germline ends. The germline V gene has CDR1 KGHSH and CDR2 LQKENI. The DNA of the CDR3 is TGTGCCAGCTCACCGGCAGGGACTAATGAAAAACTGTTTTTT. Translated, it gives CASSPAGTNEKLFF.

This clonotype was counted many times. CDR3 in DNA: TGCAGTGCTAGTAGGGACAGGGGAACACCCCTCCACTTT. Translated: CSASRDRGTPLHF. This rearrangement joins TRBV20-1 to TRBJ1-6, with 10 nucleotides matching TRBD1. The V gene's germline CDR1 is DFQATT and CDR2 SNEGSKA (reference sequence). The V and J ends lost 3 bases and 11 bases, in that order; junction bases with no gene match: 4. The CDR3 loop spans 13 amino acids.